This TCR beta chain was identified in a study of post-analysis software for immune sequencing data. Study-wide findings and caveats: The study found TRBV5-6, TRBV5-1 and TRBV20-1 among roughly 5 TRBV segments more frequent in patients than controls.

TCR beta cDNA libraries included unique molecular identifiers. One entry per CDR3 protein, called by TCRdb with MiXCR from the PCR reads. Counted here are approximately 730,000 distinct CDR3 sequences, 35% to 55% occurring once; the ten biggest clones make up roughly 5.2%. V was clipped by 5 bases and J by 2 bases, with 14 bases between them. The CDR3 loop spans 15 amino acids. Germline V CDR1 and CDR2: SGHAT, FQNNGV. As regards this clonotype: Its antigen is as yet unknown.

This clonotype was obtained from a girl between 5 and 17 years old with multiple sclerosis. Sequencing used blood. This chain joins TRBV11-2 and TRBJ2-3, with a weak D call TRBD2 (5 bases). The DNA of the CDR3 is TGTGCCAGCAGCCCCCGGGGAGTTCTCACAGATACGCAGTATTTT. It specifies CASSPRGVLTDTQYF.